Detailed here is one TCR beta chain. This clone was picked up a small number of times. The target of this receptor is not known. Base qualities are not provided; no much larger clone lies one nucleotide away. This sample is part of a study of T cell changes during pregnancy in multiple sclerosis (dated by TCRdb to between 2018 and 2021). Study-wide context: The study examined how the T cell repertoire changed over the course of pregnancy in women with multiple sclerosis.

The protocol used for the library was the immunoSEQ multiplex PCR assay. What TCRdb holds here is the immuneACCESS table cut down to in-frame rearrangements. Part of the clones is not present; checked against another copy, under half of the missing clones reflect an unresolved V gene, and the others are unexplained. Counted in this sample were about 31,000 clones; about 91% of them appeared once. Of the sample, roughly 10% falls within the top ten clones. The clonotype was recovered from a female donor with multiple sclerosis, enrolled in a pregnancy study. This sample comprised CD8+ T cells from peripheral blood mononuclear cells, obtained in the first trimester of pregnancy.

The CDR3 region: CASSYQDGTSWEQYF. The DNA reads as follows: TGTGCCAGCAGCTACCAGGATGGCACGTCGTGGGAGCAGTACTTC. The V and J genes are TRBV7-8 and TRBJ2-7, with the D gene call left open. CDR1 and CDR2 are read off the germline V gene as SGHVS and FQNEAQ. The cysteine opens and the phenylalanine closes a CDR3 of 15 amino acids. Just the 45-base CDR3 DNA is kept, in frame starting at base 1. Trimming takes 4 bases from V and 7 bases from J, and the germline ends sit 20 bases apart.